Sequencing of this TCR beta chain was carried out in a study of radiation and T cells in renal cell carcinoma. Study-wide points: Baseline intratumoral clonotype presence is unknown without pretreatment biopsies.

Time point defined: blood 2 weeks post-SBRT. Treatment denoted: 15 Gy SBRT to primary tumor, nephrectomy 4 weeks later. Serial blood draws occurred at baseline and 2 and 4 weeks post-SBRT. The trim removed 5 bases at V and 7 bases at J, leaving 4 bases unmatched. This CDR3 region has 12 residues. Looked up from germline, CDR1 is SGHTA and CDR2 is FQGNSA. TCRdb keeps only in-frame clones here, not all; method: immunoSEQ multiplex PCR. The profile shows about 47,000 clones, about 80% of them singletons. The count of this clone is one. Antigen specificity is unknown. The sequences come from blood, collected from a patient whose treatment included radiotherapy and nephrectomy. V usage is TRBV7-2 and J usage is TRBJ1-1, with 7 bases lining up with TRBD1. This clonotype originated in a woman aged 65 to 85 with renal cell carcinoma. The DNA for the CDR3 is TGTGCCAGCAGCCCACAGGGGATTGAAGCTTTCTTT. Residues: CASSPQGIEAFF.